One sample yielded the 10 T cell receptor beta chains listed below, sequenced in a study of blood T cell repertoires in COVID-19 (dated by TCRdb to about 2020). Library creation used the immunoSEQ multiplex PCR assay. In TCRdb, the immuneACCESS table is reduced to in-frame sequences with V and J assigned. These tables do not hold every clone; where another copy was compared, an unresolved V gene accounts for under half, and the others remain unexplained. The sample yields more than 85,000 clones; roughly 79% were counted once. The ten top clones hold roughly 9.4% of the sample. The specimen sequenced was peripheral blood. These receptors all come from a woman in her sixties or seventies with acute or convalescent COVID-19.

The rearrangement joins TRBV29-1 to TRBJ1-1; 7 positions agree with TRBD1. Germline V gene lookup returns CDR1 SQVTM and CDR2 ANQGSEA. CDR3 length equals 12 residues. The V gene end was trimmed by 5 bases and the J gene end by 6 bases; junction bases not matched to a gene: 6. The CDR3 sequence: CSVTGVGAEAFF. Here the CDR3 DNA reads TGCAGCGTTACAGGGGTTGGAGCTGAAGCTTTCTTT.

This chain uses TRBV6-2 or TRBV6-3 with TRBJ2-1, with 9 bases fitting TRBD2. This CDR3 spans 14 amino acids. Germline V gene sequence: CDR1 MNHEY, CDR2 SVGEGT. The V segment lost 2 bases and the J segment 8 bases; nucleotides outside the gene matches: 4. In DNA form, the CDR3 reads TGTGCCAGCAGTTACGCGGGGGGGGTGGATGAGCAGTTCTTC. This translates into CASSYAGGVDEQFF.

The CDR3 region has the DNA TGTGCCAGCGTCTCTACAGGGGGCTTCTATGGCTACACCTTC. Translating gives CASVSTGGFYGYTF. The chain recombines TRBV28 with TRBJ1-2; 9 nucleotides match TRBD1. Germline values: CDR1 MDHEN, CDR2 SYDVKM. CDR3 length: 14 residues. With V trimmed by 8 bases and J by 4 bases, 8 bases remained unmatched.

The CDR3 spells CASSEDRGVFNEQFF. The CDR3 nucleotides read TGTGCCAGCAGCGAGGACAGGGGTGTGTTTAATGAGCAGTTCTTC. The chain combines TRBV9 with TRBJ2-1; TRBD1 aligns across 9 bases. Per the germline V gene, CDR1 is SGDLS and CDR2 is YYNGEE. With V trimmed by 3 bases and J by 7 bases, 8 bases remained unmatched. The CDR3 consists of 15 residues. Drawing the rest from reference TRBV9 and TRBJ2-1, the complete variable domain is DSGVTQTPKHLITATGQRVTLRCSPRSGDLSVYWYQQSLDQGLQFLIQYYNGEERAKGNILERFSAQQFPDLHSELNLSSLELGDSALYFCASSEDRGVFNEQFFGPGTRLTVL.

This clone was counted a few times. The CDR3 loop reads CASSRQGVDTGELFF. CDR3 nucleotide sequence: TGTGCCAGCAGCCGACAGGGAGTGGACACCGGGGAGCTGTTTTTT. V gene TRBV6-2 or TRBV6-3 combines with J gene TRBJ2-2, with 7 bases that match TRBD1. The V gene end was trimmed by 6 bases and the J gene end by 3 bases; junction bases not matched to a gene: 7. The germline V gene has CDR1 MNHEY and CDR2 SVGEGT. This CDR3 contains 15 residues.

The chain couples TRBV11-2 to TRBJ1-2; unclear D gene. Germline CDR1 and CDR2: SGHAT and FQNNGV. CDR3 length: 17 amino acids. V gave up 0 bases and J gave up 4 bases, with 18 bases separating them. CDR3 amino acids: CASSLEPSVAGLYGYTF. DNA of the CDR3: TGTGCCAGCAGCTTAGAGCCTTCCGTTGCAGGCCTCTATGGCTACACCTTC. Full variable domain (rest looked up from reference TRBV11-2 and TRBJ1-2): EAGVAQSPRYKIIEKRQSVAFWCNPISGHATLYWYQQILGQGPKLLIQFQNNGVVDDSQLPKDRFSAERLKGVDSTLKIQPAKLEDSAVYLCASSLEPSVAGLYGYTFGSGTRLTVV.

In its sample, this clone was seen once. The genes are TRBV18 and TRBJ2-1, with 10 bases matching TRBD1. This CDR3 has 16 amino acids. The V gene's germline CDR1 is KGHSH and CDR2 LQKENI. Unmatched junction bases numbered 8, after V lost 5 bases and J lost 4 bases. CDR3 protein: CASSSPGTGEYNEQFF. CDR3 DNA sequence: TGTGCCAGCTCATCGCCCGGGACAGGGGAATACAATGAGCAGTTCTTC.

This clone occurred a few times. The chain carries TRBV7-8 and TRBJ1-6, with 8 nucleotides matching TRBD1. The CDR3 consists of 15 residues. V gave up 5 bases and J gave up 9 bases; unmatched junction bases: 9. Germline CDR1 reads SGHVS; CDR2 reads FQNEAQ. The CDR3 DNA reads TGTGCCAGCAGCCCACAGGGGGGCCGGCTTTCACCCCTCCACTTT. It translates to CASSPQGGRLSPLHF.

The chain carries TRBV5-6 and TRBJ1-1, with 8 nucleotides matching TRBD1. V trimming: 4 bases; J trimming: 3 bases; junction bases outside the gene matches: 5. The CDR3 sequence is 14 residues long. Germline CDR1 is SGHDT and CDR2 is YYEEEE. The CDR3 sequence: CASSLTGVDTEAFF. The CDR3 DNA reads as TGTGCCAGCAGCCTGACAGGGGTGGACACTGAAGCTTTCTTT.

The rearrangement links TRBV6-5 to TRBJ2-3, with 10 bases fitting TRBD2. Trimming cost V 4 bases and J 7 bases; bases outside gene matches: 8. Germline loops: CDR1 MNHEY, CDR2 SVGAGI. This CDR3 spans 15 amino acids. Here the CDR3 DNA reads TGTGCCAGCAGTTTACGGGGTAGCGGGAGGAATACGCAGTATTTT. This gives the protein CASSLRGSGRNTQYF.